A selection of T cell receptor beta chains follows, all from one sample in a study of a mutant IDH1 vaccine in newly diagnosed glioma. These receptors have no identified antigens. This table comes from immunoSEQ multiplex PCR, and its TCRdb copy is limited to in-frame clones, with some not included. In the table there are about 32,000 clones, approximately 82% of which are singletons. The sequencing here drew on PBMCs, taken from a glioma patient whose treatment included an IDH1 peptide vaccine. Receptor source: a woman in her late teens or twenties with glioma. The CDR3 runs from the conserved cysteine through the conserved F or W. D genes are given only for firm matches. Some rows mark clone size as missing; the rest say once, few, many or name a class of expanded clone.

d_gene,j_gene,abundance,v_gene,CDR3nt,CDR3aa
.,TRBJ1-2,.,TRBV13,TGTGCCAGCAGCCCGCCAAACAGTTATGGCTACACCTTC,CASSPPNSYGYTF
TRBD2,TRBJ2-5,.,TRBV7-9,TGTGCCAGCAGCTTTCTAGCGGGAGGTCAAGAGACCCAGTACTTC,CASSFLAGGQETQYF
TRBD1,TRBJ1-1,.,TRBV7-2,TGTGCCAGCAGCCAGCGACAGGGGGGCACTGAAGCTTTCTTT,CASSQRQGGTEAFF
.,TRBJ1-5,once,TRBV2,TGTGCCAGCAGTGAAGCGCTGCAGGGGAATCAGCCCCAGCATTTT,CASSEALQGNQPQHF
TRBD1,TRBJ2-1,.,TRBV4-3,TGCGCCAGCAGCCAAGAGGACAGGGAGTACAATGAGCAGTTCTTC,CASSQEDREYNEQFF
.,TRBJ1-5,.,TRBV7-2,TGTGCCAGCAGCTTAGCTTCCCGAGGGAATCAGCCCCAGCATTTT,CASSLASRGNQPQHF
TRBD1,TRBJ2-1,once,TRBV27,TGTGCCAGCAGTCCCGGGACAGACACTTGCAATGAGCAGTTCTTC,CASSPGTDTCNEQFF
.,TRBJ2-2,.,TRBV15,TGTGCCACCGCCGAGAAGGGGGACACCGGGGAGCTGTTTTTT,CATAEKGDTGELFF
TRBD1,TRBJ1-2,.,TRBV11-3,TGTGCCAGCAGCTCCGGACAGGTCGGCTACACCTTC,CASSSGQVGYTF
TRBD2,TRBJ2-5,.,TRBV6-4,TGTGCCAGCAGTGAAAATAGCGGGAGATCAGAGACCCAGTACTTC,CASSENSGRSETQYF
TRBD1,TRBJ1-2,.,TRBV9,TGTGCCAGCAGTCCCACACAGGGGAGGGTTGGAGGCTACACCTTC,CASSPTQGRVGGYTF
.,TRBJ2-7,.,TRBV19,TGTGCCAGTAGTATCCAGGGCAACTCCTACGAGCAGTACTTC,CASSIQGNSYEQYF
.,TRBJ2-7,.,TRBV7-2,TGTGCCAGCAGCTTAGCGCACCGGGCCTCCTACGAGCAGTACTTC,CASSLAHRASYEQYF
TRBD1,TRBJ2-2,.,TRBV6-1,TGTGCCAGCGAAGACAGGGGGCAGGCCGGGGAGCTGTTTTTT,CASEDRGQAGELFF
.,TRBJ1-1,.,TRBV6-6,TGTGCCAGCAGTTACGGGCAGAGCGGCGCTGAAGCTTTCTTT,CASSYGQSGAEAFF
.,TRBJ1-3,few,TRBV28,TGTGCCAGCAGCTCGGGGGATAGAAACACCATATATTTT,CASSSGDRNTIYF
.,TRBJ2-6,.,TRBV28,TGTGCCAGCAGTTTGCCTCAAATAGAGGAGCTATTCTCTGGGGCCAACGTCCTGACTTTC,CASSLPQIEELFSGANVLTF
.,TRBJ1-2,.,TRBV28,TGTGCCAGCAGCTCCATGGAGATCACCTATGGCTACACCTTC,CASSSMEITYGYTF
.,TRBJ1-3,.,TRBV7-2,TGTGCCAGCAGCTACCTAACAGGGTCCGGAAACACCATATATTTT,CASSYLTGSGNTIYF
.,TRBJ1-1,.,TRBV4-1,TGCGCCAGCAGCCCGTCAGGGAATGGGGAGAACACTGAAGCTTTCTTT,CASSPSGNGENTEAFF
.,TRBJ2-2,once,TRBV29-1,TGCAGCGTCCGCGTGGGAGCAAACACCGGGGAGCTGTTTTTT,CSVRVGANTGELFF
.,TRBJ2-7,.,TRBV7-2,TGTGCCAGCAGCTTAGTTGGGTACTCAAATTACGAGCAGTACTTC,CASSLVGYSNYEQYF
TRBD1,TRBJ1-2,.,TRBV15,TGTGCCACCAGCAGAGATTTTACCAGAGACAGGGTACTCGGATACACCTTC,CATSRDFTRDRVLGYTF
TRBD1,TRBJ1-2,.,TRBV29-1,TGCAGCGCCGGTGATTTAGGGGGCCGATCTAACTATGGCTACACCTTC,CSAGDLGGRSNYGYTF
.,TRBJ2-7,medium-sized,TRBV14,TGTGCCAGCAGCCAAGTCGAGCAAGGCGAGCAGTACTTC,CASSQVEQGEQYF
.,TRBJ2-7,.,TRBV2,TGTGCCACGGAAGGGGGGATCTACGAGCAGTACTTC,CATEGGIYEQYF
.,TRBJ2-4,once,TRBV10-3,TGTGCCATCAGTGAAGATCTTCAAATGGTGAACATTCAGTACTTC,CAISEDLQMVNIQYF
TRBD1,TRBJ2-7,.,TRBV11-1,TGTGCCAGCAGCTTATGGACAGGGAATACCTACGAGCAGTACTTC,CASSLWTGNTYEQYF
.,TRBJ2-7,.,TRBV7-9,TGTGCCAGCAGCTTTGAGACAGACTACGAGCAGTACTTC,CASSFETDYEQYF
TRBD1,TRBJ1-4,once,TRBV11-2,TGTGCCAGCAGCTCTGGGACAGGGGCAACTAATGAAAAACTGTTTTTT,CASSSGTGATNEKLFF
.,TRBJ1-1,.,TRBV10-3,TGTGCCATCAGTGGGGGAGGGGCGAACACTGAAGCTTTCTTT,CAISGGGANTEAFF